This T cell receptor (beta chain) was sequenced for a study of T-cell reconstitution after alpha-beta-depleted transplantation in children. Library preparation (for TCRbeta) was performed with unique molecular identifiers. TCRdb independently ran MiXCR on the PCR reads; one entry per CDR3 protein. Of some 340,000 distinct CDR3 sequences listed, 9% to 12% are singletons. This clonotype was seen repeatedly, ten times or more. V lost 3 bases to trimming and J lost 2 bases, with 11 bases between them. This CDR3 spans 14 amino acids. Per germline, CDR1 SGHRS and CDR2 YFSETQ. The TCR was taken from a human donor who donated a stem cell graft to a child with acute lymphoblastic leukemia. The chain recombines TRBV5-1 with TRBJ2-5; tentatively, D is TRBD1 (6 bases). The specimen was PBMCs from the stem cell graft donor, collected from the stem cell graft. The CDR3 nucleotides are TGCGCCAGCAGCTCACAGGGACAACAAGAGACCCAGTACTTC. Translation gives CASSSQGQQETQYF. Full variable domain (missing parts from reference TRBV5-1 and TRBJ2-5): KAGVTQTPRYLIKTRGQQVTLSCSPISGHRSVSWYQQTPGQGLQFLFEYFSETQRNKGNFPGRFSGRQFSNSRSEMNVSTLELGDSALYLCASSSQGQQETQYFGPGTRLLVL.